This T cell receptor (beta chain) appears in the sequencing data of a study of blood T cell repertoires in COVID-19 (dated by TCRdb to the early 2020s). Context from the whole study: Samples from collaborators originated in the United States, Italy and Spain and spanned both the acute and convalescent phases of COVID-19. The material from the prospective study consisted of cDNA or gDNA derived from T cells, B-cell-depleted T cells, or PBMCs. Sample metadata almost always included a de-identified subject ID, COVID-19 status, age in years and sex. Deeply sampled blood TCRbeta repertoires from subjects exposed to, actively infected with, or recovered from COVID-19 were included in the dataset. Where HLA class I and class II types were available, the types were taken from metadata supplied by the sample provider, not from assay-based typing. The samples were drawn from the first 160 participants of the ongoing ImmuneRACE study and from roughly 1,300 subjects provided by 6 global collaborators. The repertoires were made available in a free public database intended to serve as a resource for research on the immune response to SARS-CoV-2.

Regarding this clone: No cognate antigen has been identified for it. Nothing much larger sits one base from this clone, and base qualities are not available.

Collaborating institutions collected whole blood in K2EDTA tubes following their own protocols. For TCRbeta analysis, collaborator samples were shipped as frozen whole blood, as isolated PBMCs, or as DNA extracted from either sample type. The paper's findings and limits, for the study overall: The amount of clinical and demographic metadata varied by source and participant and was provided uncurated.

TCRbeta CDR3 regions were amplified from genomic DNA using the immunoSEQ Assay, a bias-controlled multiplex PCR. Per the original workflow: The number of nucleated cells in each sample was estimated by amplification of reference gene primers within the assay. To quantify the absolute abundance of each unique TCRbeta CDR3 rearrangement, sequence reads were collapsed and filtered. Productive Simpson clonality was computed per sample as the square root of Simpson's diversity index over productive rearrangements. Entries here come from immuneACCESS through TCRdb and include only in-frame sequences with V and J called. Some clones fail to appear in such tables; in the studies checked, an unresolved V gene covers under half of the shortfall, and the cause of the remainder is unknown. The V and J calls and clone size were taken over from that table, and D and trimming were inferred from the DNA. This sample lists fewer than 250,000 clones; around 85% were detected once. The top ten clones comprise around 11% of the sample.

V was cut back by 4 bases and J by 6 bases, leaving a gap of 8 bases between them. The CDR3 has 12 amino acids, counting the end cysteine and phenylalanine. Only the CDR3 portion is preserved as DNA: 36 bases, with reading frame beginning at the first base. The CDR1 and CDR2 encoded by the germline V gene are SGHDT and YYEEEE. This receptor was taken from a woman aged 50 to 60 with acute or convalescent COVID-19. Sample: peripheral blood. The chain joins TRBV5-6 to TRBJ2-1; no D gene is confidently identified. The DNA sequence is TGTGCCAGCAGCCCCAAAATCAATGAGCAGTTCTTC. Translation gives CASSPKINEQFF.